In its sample, the clone carrying this T cell receptor beta chain was seen a few times. Germline CDR1 is DFQATT and CDR2 is SNEGSKA (reference sequence). This CDR3 spans 15 amino acids. Trimming removed 3 bases from V and 6 bases from J; junction bases left unmatched: 11. TCRdb re-called the RT-PCR reads through MiXCR, storing one row per CDR3 protein. Altogether hundreds of thousands of distinct CDR3 sequences are present, approximately 15% being singletons, with the ten largest covering 5.5% to 7%. These data belong to a study of response to subunit inactivated influenza vaccine. Sequenced here: PBMCs from blood, sampled less than 15 days before vaccination. V usage is TRBV20-1 and J usage is TRBJ2-3; 8 bases line up with TRBD2. The clonotype was recovered from a man in his fifties who received an inactivated influenza vaccine. The CDR3 is CSASSQAGAMDTQYF. The DNA for the CDR3 is TGCAGTGCTAGTTCCCAAGCGGGGGCAATGGATACGCAGTATTTT.